What follows are 3 T cell receptor beta chains derived from one specimen sequenced in a study of cytotoxic CD8 clonotypes in ibrutinib-treated CLL (dated by TCRdb to about 2021). Per the publication, the time point label means: approximately 25 months on ibrutinib. The library came from the immunoSEQ multiplex PCR assay. TCRdb stores this immuneACCESS table with in-frame sequences only. Part of the clones is absent; in the studies checked, under half of the shortfall reflects unresolved V genes, and no reason is known for the rest. Counted in this sample were 150,000 to 250,000 clones; 72% of them appeared once. Of the sample, around an eighth is held by the ten largest clones. The sample in question was PBMCs, obtained after 24 months of ibrutinib treatment. The source of these receptors is a human donor with chronic lymphocytic leukemia.

The chain links TRBV28 to TRBJ2-1; 11 bases match TRBD2. The CDR3 is 15 residues long. Germline V CDR1 and CDR2: MDHEN, SYDVKM. V gave up 6 bases and J gave up 4 bases; unmatched junction bases: 5. CDR3 bases: TGTGCCAGCAGCCTGACTAGCGGGGCTTACAATGAGCAGTTCTTC. Protein sequence: CASSLTSGAYNEQFF.

The rearrangement links TRBV9 to TRBJ2-1; D unclear. Germline V gene sequence: CDR1 SGDLS, CDR2 YYNGEE. The CDR3 totals 13 residues. V lost 0 bases and J lost 6, with 7 bases in between. The CDR3 reads CASSVGVGNEQFF. Here the CDR3 DNA reads TGTGCCAGCAGCGTAGGTGTGGGCAATGAGCAGTTCTTC.

V and J are TRBV7-6 and TRBJ2-7; D ambiguous. The germline V gene has CDR1 SGHVS and CDR2 FNYEAQ. The CDR3 has 11 amino acids. V was pared by 4 bases and J by 4 bases, with 5 bases between. The CDR3 nucleotides are TGTGCCAGCAGCTACGATTACGAGCAGTACTTC. Amino acids: CASSYDYEQYF.